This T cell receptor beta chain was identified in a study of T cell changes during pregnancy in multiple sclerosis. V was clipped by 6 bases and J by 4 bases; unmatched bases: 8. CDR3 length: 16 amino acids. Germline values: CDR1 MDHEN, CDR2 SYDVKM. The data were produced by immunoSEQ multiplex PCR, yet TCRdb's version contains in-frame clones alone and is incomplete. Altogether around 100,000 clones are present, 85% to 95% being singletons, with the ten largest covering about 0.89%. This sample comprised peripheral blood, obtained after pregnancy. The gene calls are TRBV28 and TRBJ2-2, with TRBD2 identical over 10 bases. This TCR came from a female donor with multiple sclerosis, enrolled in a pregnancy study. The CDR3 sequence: CASSGGSGRVTGELFF. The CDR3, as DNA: TGTGCCAGCAGCGGGGGGAGCGGGAGGGTCACCGGGGAGCTGTTTTTT.